This TCR beta chain originates from a study of identical twins. This clonotype showed up many times. Germline assignment: CDR1 SQVTM and CDR2 ANQGSEA. The CDR3 is 13 residues long. Trimming cost V 7 bases and J 1 base, with 10 bases left between them. TCRdb passed the 5' RACE reads through MiXCR, listing each CDR3 protein once. The sample contains hundreds of thousands of distinct CDR3 sequences, 10% to 15% of which appear only once. The sample was also linked to a second study, of yellow fever vaccine responses in identical twins.

The J gene is TRBJ2-2, the V gene TRBV29-1; weak D call: TRBD1 (6 bases). The origin of this receptor is a young woman in good health. The sequencing input was PBMCs. The CDR3 loop is CSAGQWNTGELFF. In DNA form, the CDR3 reads TGCAGCGCCGGACAGTGGAACACCGGGGAGCTGTTTTTT.